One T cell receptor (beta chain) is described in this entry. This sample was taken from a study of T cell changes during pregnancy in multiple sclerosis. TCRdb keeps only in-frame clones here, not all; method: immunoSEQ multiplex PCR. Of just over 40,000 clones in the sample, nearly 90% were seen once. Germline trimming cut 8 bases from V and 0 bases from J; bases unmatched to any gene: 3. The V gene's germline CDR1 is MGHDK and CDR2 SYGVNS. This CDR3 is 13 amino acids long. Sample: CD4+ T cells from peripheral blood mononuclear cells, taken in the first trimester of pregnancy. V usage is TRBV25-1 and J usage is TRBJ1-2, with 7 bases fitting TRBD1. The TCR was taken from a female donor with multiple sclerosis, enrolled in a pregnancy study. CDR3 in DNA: TGTGCCAGCTCCGGGACAGCTAACTATGGCTACACCTTC. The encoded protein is CASSGTANYGYTF.